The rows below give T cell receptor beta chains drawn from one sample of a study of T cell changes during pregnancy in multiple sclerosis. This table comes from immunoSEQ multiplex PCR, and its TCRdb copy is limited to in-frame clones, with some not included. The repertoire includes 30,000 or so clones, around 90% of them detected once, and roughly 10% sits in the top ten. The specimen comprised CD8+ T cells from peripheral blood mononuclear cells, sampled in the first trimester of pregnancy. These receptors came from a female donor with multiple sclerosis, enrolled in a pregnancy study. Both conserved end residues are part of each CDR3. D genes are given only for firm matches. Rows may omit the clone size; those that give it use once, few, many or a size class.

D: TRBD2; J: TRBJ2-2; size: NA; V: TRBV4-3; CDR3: CASSQPAGGPGTGELFF; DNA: TGCGCCAGCAGCCAACCAGCGGGGGGGCCGGGCACCGGGGAGCTGTTTTTT
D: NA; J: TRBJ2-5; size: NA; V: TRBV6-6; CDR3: CASSYDPFRQPETQYF; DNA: TGTGCCAGCAGTTACGACCCCTTCAGACAGCCAGAGACCCAGTACTTC
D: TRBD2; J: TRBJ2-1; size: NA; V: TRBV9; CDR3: CASSASGGAGNEQFF; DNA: TGTGCCAGCAGCGCTAGCGGGGGGGCCGGTAATGAGCAGTTCTTC
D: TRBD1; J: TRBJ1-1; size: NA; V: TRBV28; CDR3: CASSLLGTGMNTEAFF; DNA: TGTGCCAGCAGTTTATTGGGGACAGGTATGAACACTGAAGCTTTCTTT
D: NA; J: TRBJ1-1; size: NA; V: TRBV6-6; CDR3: CASSYNDGANTEAFF; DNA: TGTGCCAGCAGTTACAACGACGGAGCGAACACTGAAGCTTTCTTT
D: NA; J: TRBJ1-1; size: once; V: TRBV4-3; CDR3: CASSLGATEAFF; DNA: TGCGCCAGCAGCCTGGGGGCGACTGAAGCTTTCTTT
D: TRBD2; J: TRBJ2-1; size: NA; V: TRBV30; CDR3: CAWSSGTSSYNEQFF; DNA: TGTGCCTGGAGTAGCGGGACTAGTTCCTACAATGAGCAGTTCTTC
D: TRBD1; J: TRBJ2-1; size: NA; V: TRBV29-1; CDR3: CSVSGGRSYNEQFF; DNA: TGCAGCGTTTCAGGGGGCCGCTCCTACAATGAGCAGTTCTTC
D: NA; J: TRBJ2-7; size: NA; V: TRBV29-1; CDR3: CSVESGGIEQYF; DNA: TGCAGCGTTGAATCGGGGGGCATCGAGCAGTACTTC
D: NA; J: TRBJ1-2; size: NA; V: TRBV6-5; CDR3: CARYRRQLNYGYTF; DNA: TGTGCCAGGTATCGAAGACAGTTAAACTATGGCTACACCTTC
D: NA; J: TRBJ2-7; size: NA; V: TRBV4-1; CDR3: CASSQGVRAGYEQYF; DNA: TGCGCCAGCAGCCAAGGGGTCAGGGCGGGATACGAGCAGTACTTC
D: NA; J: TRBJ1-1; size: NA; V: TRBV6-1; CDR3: CASSDGQDEAFF; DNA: TGTGCCAGCAGTGATGGACAAGACGAAGCTTTCTTT
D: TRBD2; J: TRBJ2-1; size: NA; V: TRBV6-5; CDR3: CASSDSGDEQFF; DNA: TGTGCCAGCAGTGATAGCGGGGATGAGCAGTTCTTC
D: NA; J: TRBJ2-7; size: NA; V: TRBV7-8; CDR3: CASSSLRGWDSYEQYF; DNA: TGTGCCAGCAGTAGCTTAAGAGGGTGGGATTCCTACGAGCAGTACTTC
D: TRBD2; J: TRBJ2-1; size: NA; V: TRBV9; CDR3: CASSAPGGANEQFF; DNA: TGTGCCAGCAGCGCGCCCGGGGGGGCTAATGAGCAGTTCTTC
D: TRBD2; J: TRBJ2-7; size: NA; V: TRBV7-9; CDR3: CASSLAFMEREGTYEQYF; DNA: TGTGCCAGCAGCTTAGCGTTTATGGAGCGGGAGGGAACCTACGAGCAGTACTTC
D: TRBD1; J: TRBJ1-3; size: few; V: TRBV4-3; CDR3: CASSQDYGDRRNTIYF; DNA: TGCGCCAGCAGCCAAGATTATGGGGACAGGAGAAACACCATATATTTT
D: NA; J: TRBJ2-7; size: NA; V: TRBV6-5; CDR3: CASKVGARTDYEQYF; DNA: TGTGCCAGCAAAGTAGGGGCCCGGACAGACTACGAGCAGTACTTC
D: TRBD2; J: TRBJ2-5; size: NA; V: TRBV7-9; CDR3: CASSSLSSGGETQYF; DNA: TGTGCCAGCAGCTCCTTGAGTAGCGGGGGAGAGACCCAGTACTTC
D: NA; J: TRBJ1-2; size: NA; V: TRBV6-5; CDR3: CASSYDRSYGYTF; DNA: TGTGCCAGCAGTTATGACAGGAGCTATGGCTACACCTTC
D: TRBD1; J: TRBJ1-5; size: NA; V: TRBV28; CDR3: CASSPTGNQPQHF; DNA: TGTGCCAGCAGCCCGACAGGGAATCAGCCCCAGCATTTT
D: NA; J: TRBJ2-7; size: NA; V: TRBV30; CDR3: CAWRAGHPHEQYF; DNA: TGTGCCTGGAGGGCAGGTCACCCCCACGAGCAGTACTTC
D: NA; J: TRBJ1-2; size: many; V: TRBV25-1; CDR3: CASSEYGGYTF; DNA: TGTGCCAGCAGTGAATACGGTGGCTACACCTTC
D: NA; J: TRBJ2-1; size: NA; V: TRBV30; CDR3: CAWVGGTEQFF; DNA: TGTGCCTGGGTGGGGGGTACTGAGCAGTTCTTC
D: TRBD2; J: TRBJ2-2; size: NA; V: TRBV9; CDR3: CASSVEREYGTGELFF; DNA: TGTGCCAGCAGCGTAGAGCGGGAGTATGGTACCGGGGAGCTGTTTTTT
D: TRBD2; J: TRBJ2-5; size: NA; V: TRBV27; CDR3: CASRLGVAGQETQYF; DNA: TGTGCCAGCAGGCTGGGGGTAGCGGGGCAAGAGACCCAGTACTTC
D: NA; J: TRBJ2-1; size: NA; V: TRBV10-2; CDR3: CASTDGAVSSYNEQFF; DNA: TGCGCCAGCACCGACGGAGCAGTGAGCTCCTACAATGAGCAGTTCTTC
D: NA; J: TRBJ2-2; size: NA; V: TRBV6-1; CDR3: CASSEGVSGAGELFF; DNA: TGTGCCAGCAGTGAAGGGGTCTCGGGGGCCGGGGAGCTGTTTTTT
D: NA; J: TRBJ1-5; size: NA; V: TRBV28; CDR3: CASSLIVREPQHF; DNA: TGTGCCAGCAGTTTGATAGTACGGGAGCCCCAGCATTTT
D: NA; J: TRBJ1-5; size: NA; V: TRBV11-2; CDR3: CASSLDSSNQPQHF; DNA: TGTGCCAGCAGCTTAGATAGTAGCAATCAGCCCCAGCATTTT
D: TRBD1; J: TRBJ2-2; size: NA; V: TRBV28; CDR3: CASSLIGTGGTGELFF; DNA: TGTGCCAGCAGTTTAATCGGGACAGGGGGTACCGGGGAGCTGTTTTTT
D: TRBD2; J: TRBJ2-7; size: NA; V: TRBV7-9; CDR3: CASSPVAGASYEQYF; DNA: TGTGCCAGCAGCCCTGTAGCGGGGGCTTCCTACGAGCAGTACTTC
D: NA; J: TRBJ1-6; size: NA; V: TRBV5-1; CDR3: CASKDGDSYNSPLHF; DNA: TGCGCCAGTAAGGACGGGGACTCCTATAATTCACCCCTCCACTTT
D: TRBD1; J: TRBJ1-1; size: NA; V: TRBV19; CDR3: CASSSPGQRNTEAFF; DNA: TGTGCCAGTAGTTCACCGGGACAGAGGAACACTGAAGCTTTCTTT
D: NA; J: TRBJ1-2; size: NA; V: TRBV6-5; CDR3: CASSGQLGYGYTF; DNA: TGTGCCAGCAGCGGACAGTTAGGCTATGGCTACACCTTC
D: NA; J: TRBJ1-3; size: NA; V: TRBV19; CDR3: CASTDNPVVSGNTIYF; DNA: TGTGCCAGTACCGATAATCCGGTGGTCTCTGGAAACACCATATATTTT
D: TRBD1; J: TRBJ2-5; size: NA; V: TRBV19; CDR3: CASSIRDREIETQYF; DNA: TGTGCCAGTAGTATTAGGGACAGGGAAATTGAGACCCAGTACTTC
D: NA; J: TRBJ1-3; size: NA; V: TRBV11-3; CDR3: CASSQRAASSGNTIYF; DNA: TGTGCCAGCAGCCAGCGCGCTGCCTCCTCTGGAAACACCATATATTTT
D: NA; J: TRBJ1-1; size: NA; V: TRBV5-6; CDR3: CASALGALNTEAFF; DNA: TGTGCCAGCGCCCTGGGGGCACTCAACACTGAAGCTTTCTTT
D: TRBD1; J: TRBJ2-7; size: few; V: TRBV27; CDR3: CASRTGGHEQYF; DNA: TGTGCCAGCCGGACAGGGGGCCACGAGCAGTACTTC
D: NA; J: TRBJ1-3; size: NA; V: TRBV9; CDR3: CASSVQGPGNTIYF; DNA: TGTGCCAGCAGCGTTCAGGGCCCTGGAAACACCATATATTTT
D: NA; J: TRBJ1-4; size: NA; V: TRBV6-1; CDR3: CASSEENPQGPRSTNEKLFF; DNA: TGTGCCAGCAGTGAAGAAAACCCCCAGGGTCCGAGGTCAACTAATGAAAAACTGTTTTTT
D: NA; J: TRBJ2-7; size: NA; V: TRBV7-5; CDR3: CARSLWLAGEQYF; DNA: TGTGCCAGAAGCCTATGGTTAGCGGGAGAGCAGTACTTC
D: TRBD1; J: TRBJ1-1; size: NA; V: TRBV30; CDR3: CAWSTQGGTEAFF; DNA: TGTGCCTGGAGTACACAGGGGGGAACTGAAGCTTTCTTT
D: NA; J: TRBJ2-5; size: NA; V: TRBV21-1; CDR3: CASRRKGSGETQYF; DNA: TGTGCCAGCAGGAGAAAGGGGTCCGGGGAGACCCAGTACTTC
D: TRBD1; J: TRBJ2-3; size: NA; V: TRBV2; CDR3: CASIESRTGATDTQYF; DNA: TGTGCCAGCATCGAATCCCGGACAGGGGCCACAGATACGCAGTATTTT
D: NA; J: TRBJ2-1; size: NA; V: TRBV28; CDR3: CASNPLPGQGINEQFF; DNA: TGTGCCAGCAACCCGCTCCCCGGCCAGGGCATCAATGAGCAGTTCTTC
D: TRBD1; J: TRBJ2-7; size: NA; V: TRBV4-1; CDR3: CASSQGDRWGHEQYF; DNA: TGCGCCAGCAGCCAGGGGGACAGGTGGGGTCACGAGCAGTACTTC
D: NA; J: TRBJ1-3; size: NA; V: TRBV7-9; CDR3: CASSLSGDGNTIYF; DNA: TGTGCCAGCAGCTTATCAGGGGATGGAAACACCATATATTTT
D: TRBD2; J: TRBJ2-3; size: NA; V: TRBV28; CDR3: CASSLAAGDTDTQYF; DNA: TGTGCCAGCAGTTTAGCCGCGGGGGACACAGATACGCAGTATTTT
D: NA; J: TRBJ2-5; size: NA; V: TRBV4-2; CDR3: CASSQGSGEAETQYF; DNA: TGTGCCAGCAGCCAAGGTTCGGGGGAGGCGGAGACCCAGTACTTC
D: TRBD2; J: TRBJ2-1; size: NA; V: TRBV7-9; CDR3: CASSSTSGSADEQFF; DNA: TGTGCCAGCAGCTCGACTAGCGGGAGTGCGGATGAGCAGTTCTTC
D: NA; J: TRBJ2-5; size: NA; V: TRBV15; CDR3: CATSRDGTQETQYF; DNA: TGTGCCACCAGCAGAGACGGGACTCAGGAGACCCAGTACTTC
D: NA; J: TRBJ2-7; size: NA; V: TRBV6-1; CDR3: CASSPRTDSYEQYF; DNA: TGTGCCAGCAGTCCTCGGACTGATTCCTACGAGCAGTACTTC